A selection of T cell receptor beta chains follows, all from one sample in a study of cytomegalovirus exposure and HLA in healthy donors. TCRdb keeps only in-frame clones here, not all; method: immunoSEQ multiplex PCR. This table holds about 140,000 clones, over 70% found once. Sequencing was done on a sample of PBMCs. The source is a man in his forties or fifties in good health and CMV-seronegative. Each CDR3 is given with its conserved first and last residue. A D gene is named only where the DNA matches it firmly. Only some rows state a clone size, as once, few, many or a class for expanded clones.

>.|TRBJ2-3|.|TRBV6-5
TGTGCCACTCACAGGGACCTCACAGATACGCAGTATTTT
CATHRDLTDTQYF
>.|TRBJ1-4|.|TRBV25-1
TGTGCCAGCAGTCCGGGAAACGGAAAACTGTTTTTT
CASSPGNGKLFF
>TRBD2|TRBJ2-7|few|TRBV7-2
TGTGCCACTAGCGGGGGCTCCTACGAGCAGTACTTC
CATSGGSYEQYF
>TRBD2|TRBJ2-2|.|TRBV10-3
TGTGCCACACGACTAGCGGGGGACGGGGAGCTGTTTTTT
CATRLAGDGELFF
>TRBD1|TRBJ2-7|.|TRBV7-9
TGTGCCAGCAGCGCCCCTTCCGGGACAGGCTCCTACGAGCAGTACTTC
CASSAPSGTGSYEQYF
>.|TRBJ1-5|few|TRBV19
TGTGCCAGTAGTATACAGGGCAGATCAAGCAATCAGCCCCAGCATTTT
CASSIQGRSSNQPQHF
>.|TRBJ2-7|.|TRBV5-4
TGTGCCAGAAGTGGGGAAGGAACGGGGTACGAGCAGTACTTC
CARSGEGTGYEQYF
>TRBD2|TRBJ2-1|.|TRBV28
TGTGCCAGCTTTACCGGGGGGGCCTACAATGAGCAGTTCTTC
CASFTGGAYNEQFF
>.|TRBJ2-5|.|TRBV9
TGTGCCAGCAGCGTAGAGCTGGAGACAGAGACCCAGTACTTC
CASSVELETETQYF
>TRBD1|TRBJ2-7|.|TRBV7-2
TGTGCCAGCAGCACACGACAGGGGGCTGAAGACGAGCAGTACTTC
CASSTRQGAEDEQYF
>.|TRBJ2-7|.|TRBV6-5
TGTGCCTCAAGACAGGCCCCGGGGTACGAGCAGTACTTC
CASRQAPGYEQYF
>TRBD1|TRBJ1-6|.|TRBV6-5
TGTGCCAGCAAAGTTACTGGGACAGGGGAATCACCCCTCCACTTT
CASKVTGTGESPLHF
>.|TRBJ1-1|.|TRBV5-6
TGTGCCAGCAGCTTGTACTCAGGAAGAGCTTTCTTT
CASSLYSGRAFF
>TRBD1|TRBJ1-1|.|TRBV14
TGTGCCAGCAGCCAGCAGGGGGTTCTCACTGAAGCTTTCTTT
CASSQQGVLTEAFF
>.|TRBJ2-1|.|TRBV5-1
TGCGCCAGCAGCTTGTCGGGTCGATATGAGCAGTTCTTC
CASSLSGRYEQFF
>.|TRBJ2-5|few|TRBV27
TGTGCCAGCAGTTTAGTGTCGCAGGGCGAGACCCAGTACTTC
CASSLVSQGETQYF
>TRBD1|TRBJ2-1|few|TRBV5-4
TGTGCCAGCAGCCCGGGGACAGCCCGAGAATACAATGAGCAGTTCTTC
CASSPGTAREYNEQFF
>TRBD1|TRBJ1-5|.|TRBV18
TGTGCCAGCTCACCGGACAGGGGCCAGCCCCAGCATTTT
CASSPDRGQPQHF
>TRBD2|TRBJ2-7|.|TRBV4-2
TGTGCCAGCAGCCAAGGGGCTAGCGGAAATTACGAGCAGTACTTC
CASSQGASGNYEQYF
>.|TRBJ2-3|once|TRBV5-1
TGCGCCAGCAGCTTGCGGCTAGACACAGATACGCAGTATTTT
CASSLRLDTDTQYF
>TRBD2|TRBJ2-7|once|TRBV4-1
TGCGCCAGCAGCCACGAGCGGGAGAGCTCCTACGAGCAGTACTTC
CASSHERESSYEQYF
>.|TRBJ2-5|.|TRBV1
TGCACCAGCAGCCAAGCCGGGCGGCCGGGGGAGACCCAGTACTTC
CTSSQAGRPGETQYF
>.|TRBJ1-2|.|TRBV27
TGTGCCAGCTCGTCGGGGGGGGAGCATGGCTACACCTTC
CASSSGGEHGYTF
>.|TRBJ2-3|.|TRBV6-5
TGTGCCAGCAGTTACTCACTGACTAGTCTCGACGATACGCAGTATTTT
CASSYSLTSLDDTQYF
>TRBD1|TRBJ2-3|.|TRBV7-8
TGTGCCAGCAGCCACCCAATGGGACAGGGCACAGATACGCAGTATTTT
CASSHPMGQGTDTQYF
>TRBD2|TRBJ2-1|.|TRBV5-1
TGCGCCAGCAGCTTGGGGGCTAGCGGGGCGCACAATGAACAGTTCTTC
CASSLGASGAHNEQFF
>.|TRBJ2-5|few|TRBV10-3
TGTGCCATCAGCGACAGAAACCAAGAGACCCAGTACTTC
CAISDRNQETQYF
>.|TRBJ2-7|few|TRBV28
TGTGCCAGCAGGTCATCAGGAGGGGGGGCAGGGTTTTGGTACGAGCAGTACTTC
CASRSSGGGAGFWYEQYF
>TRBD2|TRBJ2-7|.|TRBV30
TGTGCCTGGAGTGTATCCCCCGTTAATGTACGGGAGGGTAAGTACGAGCAGTACTTC
CAWSVSPVNVREGKYEQYF
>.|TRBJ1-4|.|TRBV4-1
TGCGCCAGCAGCCAAGAACCGGGAGTGGGGTTTGAAAAACTGTTTTTT
CASSQEPGVGFEKLFF
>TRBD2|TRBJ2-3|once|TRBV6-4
TGTGCCAGCGCGAGTGGACTAGCAGAAGATACGCAGTATTTT
CASASGLAEDTQYF
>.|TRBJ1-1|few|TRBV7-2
TGTGCCAGCAGCTTAGGGCGGATGAACACTGAAGCTTTCTTT
CASSLGRMNTEAFF
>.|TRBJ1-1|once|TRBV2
TGTGCCAGCAGTGAGCAGGGGATAAGCACTGAAGCTTTCTTT
CASSEQGISTEAFF
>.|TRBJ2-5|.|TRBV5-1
TGCGCCAGCAGCTGGGGGGGGGCCCCCAAAGAGACCCAGTACTTC
CASSWGGAPKETQYF
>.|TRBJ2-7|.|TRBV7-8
TGTGCCAGCAGCACCAAAACATCGGGTTACGAGCAGTACTTC
CASSTKTSGYEQYF